This TCR beta chain was recorded in a study of T-cell memory formation after mild COVID-19 (dated by TCRdb to the early 2020s). The study in broad terms: TCR sequence clusters from the two donors were found to be largely donor specific. The cohort was made up of two young adult volunteers, one female and one male, who were previously healthy. T-cell clones expanding and contracting after mild COVID-19 in a couple of donors were tracked by longitudinal TCRalpha and TCRbeta repertoire sequencing. Results the study describes overall, beyond this receptor: Balanced CD4/CD8 phenotypes were observed for clones contracting from day 15 to 85, whereas a bias towards CD4+ was observed for a second wave of clones expanding from day 15 to 37. Contracting CD4+ clones were located mainly in the CM and EM memory subsets, whereas CD8+ clones were found to be enriched in EMRA. Some responding clones were detected in pre-infection memory, which suggested that pre-existing cross-reactive memory T cells had joined the SARS-CoV-2 response. The study included only a couple of mild cases, and larger cohorts that include severe cases with pre-infection samples were judged to be necessary. Whether the second-wave clones peaking on day 37 were SARS-CoV-2 specific was not confirmed.

This clonotype was observed a few times. It lacks a known antigen. Base quality data are lacking; no much larger clone is found one base away. Sequencing instrument: Illumina NovaSeq 6000. TCRalpha and TCRbeta cDNA libraries were built by 5'RACE with constant-segment primers, adding sample barcodes and unique molecular identifiers. RNA was extracted from every sample with Trizol reagent. Library amplification was performed in two PCR steps, and a second sample barcode and Illumina TruSeq adapters were introduced in the second step. Sequencing of the libraries was done on an Illumina NovaSeq, producing 2 x 150 bp paired-end reads. The paper's data handling went like this. Reads were demultiplexed and collapsed into UMI-guided consensus sequences with migec v1.2.7. Using mixcr v2.1.11, UMI consensuses were aligned to TRA and TRB V and J templates and then assembled into clonotypes. Expanded or contracted clonotypes were those called significant by both edgeR and NoisET, with noise models trained on biological replicates. For edgeR calls, the cutoffs were a false discovery rate-adjusted p below 0.01 and a log2 fold-change threshold of 1. As an exploratory analysis of dynamics, max-normalized trajectories of the 1000 most abundant clonotypes were examined by PCA with hierarchical clustering. The CD4 or CD8 phenotype of responding clones was assigned using the separately sequenced CD4+ and CD8+ repertoires. TCRdb cleaned the public reads at Q25 with fastp, built clones with MiXCR and kept in-frame beta chains. Records with the same CDR3 protein are collapsed into one entry carrying the most frequent genes and DNA. TCRdb's processing, not the study's, gives the V and J calls here. This sample lists 120,000 to 150,000 distinct CDR3 sequences; 15% to 20% were detected once. Around 2.5% of the sample is in the top ten clones.

PBMCs were isolated by Ficoll-Paque density gradient centrifugation. CDR1 SGHRS and CDR2 YFSETQ were looked up in the germline V gene. At the junction V is shortened by 7 bases and J by 0 bases, with 16 bases in between. From its cysteine to its phenylalanine, the CDR3 spans 15 amino acids. Left in the record is the CDR3 DNA by itself, 45 bases read in frame from the first base. Sequencing used PBMCs or a T cell subset sorted from them (not recorded which). The chain is encoded by TRBV5-1 joined to TRBJ1-2; tentative D gene TRBD1, with 5 bases matching. This receptor was identified in an adult woman who had mild COVID-19 (a few samples of this study predate the infection). The sample titles of this study are shuffled in the database, so cell type and time point are left out; the donor was told from shared clones. The sequenced DNA: TGCGCCAGCCGAACAGGACTCCAAGCTAACTATGGCTACACCTTC. It specifies CASRTGLQANYGYTF.